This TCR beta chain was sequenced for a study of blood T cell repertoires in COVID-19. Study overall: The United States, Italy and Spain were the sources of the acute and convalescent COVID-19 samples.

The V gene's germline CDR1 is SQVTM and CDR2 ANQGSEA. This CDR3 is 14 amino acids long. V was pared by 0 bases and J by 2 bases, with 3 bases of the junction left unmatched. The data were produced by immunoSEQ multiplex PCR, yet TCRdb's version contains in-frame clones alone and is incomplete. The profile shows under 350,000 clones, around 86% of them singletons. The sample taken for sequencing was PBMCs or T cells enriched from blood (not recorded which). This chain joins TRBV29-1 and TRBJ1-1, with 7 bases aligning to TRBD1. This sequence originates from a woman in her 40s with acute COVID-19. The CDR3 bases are TGCAGCGTTGAAGAGAGACAGGGAAACACTGAAGCTTTCTTT. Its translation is CSVEERQGNTEAFF.